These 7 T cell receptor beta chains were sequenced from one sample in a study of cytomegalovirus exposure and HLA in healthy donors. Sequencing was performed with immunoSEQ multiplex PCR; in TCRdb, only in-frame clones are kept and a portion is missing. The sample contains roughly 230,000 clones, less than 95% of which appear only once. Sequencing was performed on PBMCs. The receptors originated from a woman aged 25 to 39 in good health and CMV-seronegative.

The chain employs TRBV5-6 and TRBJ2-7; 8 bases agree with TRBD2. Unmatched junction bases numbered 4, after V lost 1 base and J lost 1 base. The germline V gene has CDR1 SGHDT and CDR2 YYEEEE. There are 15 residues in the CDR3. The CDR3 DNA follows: TGTGCCAGCAGCTTGCGGCTAGCGGGTTCCTACGAGCAGTACTTC. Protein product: CASSLRLAGSYEQYF.

CDR3 coding DNA: TGTGCCACCCAAGACCTACGCCGGGACAGCATCTCTGGAAACACCATATATTTT. Translated: CATQDLRRDSISGNTIYF. V usage is TRBV15 and J usage is TRBJ1-3, with 7 bases matching TRBD1. Germline lookup yields CDR1 LNHNV and CDR2 YYDKDF (reference sequence). CDR3 length equals 18 residues. After removal of 8 bases from V and 0 bases from J, the junction contained 16 bases not matched to a gene.

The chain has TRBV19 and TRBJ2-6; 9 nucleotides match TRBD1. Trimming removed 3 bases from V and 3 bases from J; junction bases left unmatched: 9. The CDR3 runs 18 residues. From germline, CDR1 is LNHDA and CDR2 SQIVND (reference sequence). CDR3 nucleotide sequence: TGTGCCAGTAGTATGCAACCGGGACAGGGTTTTGGGGCCAACGTCCTGACTTTC. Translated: CASSMQPGQGFGANVLTF.

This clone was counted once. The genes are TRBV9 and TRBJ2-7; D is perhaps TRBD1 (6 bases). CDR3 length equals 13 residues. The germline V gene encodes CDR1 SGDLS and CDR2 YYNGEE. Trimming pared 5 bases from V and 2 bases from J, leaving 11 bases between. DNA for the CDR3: TGTGCCAGCAGTACCGGACAGACCTACGAGCAGTACTTC. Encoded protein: CASSTGQTYEQYF.

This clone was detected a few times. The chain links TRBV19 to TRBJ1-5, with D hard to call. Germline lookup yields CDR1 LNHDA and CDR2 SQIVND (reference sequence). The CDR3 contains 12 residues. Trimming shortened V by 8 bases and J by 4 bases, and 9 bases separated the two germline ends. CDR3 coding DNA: TGTGCCAGTCGAGCAGGTAATCAGCCCCAGCATTTT. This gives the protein CASRAGNQPQHF.

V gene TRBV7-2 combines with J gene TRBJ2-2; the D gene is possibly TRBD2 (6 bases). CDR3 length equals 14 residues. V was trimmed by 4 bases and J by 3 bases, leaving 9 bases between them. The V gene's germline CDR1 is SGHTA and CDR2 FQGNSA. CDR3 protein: CASSSGLYTGELFF. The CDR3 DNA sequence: TGTGCCAGCAGCTCGGGACTCTACACCGGGGAGCTGTTTTTT.

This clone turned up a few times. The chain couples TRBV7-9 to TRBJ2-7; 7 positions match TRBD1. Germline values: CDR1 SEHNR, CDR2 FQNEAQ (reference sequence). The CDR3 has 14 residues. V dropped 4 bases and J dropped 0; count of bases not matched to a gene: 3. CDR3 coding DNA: TGTGCCAGCAGCTCGACAGGGCCCTCCTACGAGCAGTACTTC. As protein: CASSSTGPSYEQYF.